The TCR beta chain under discussion was sequenced for a study of T cell responses to AZD1222 COVID-19 vaccine. The CDR3 contains 17 residues. V dropped 0 bases and J dropped 1 base, with 13 bases sitting between them. Generated by immunoSEQ multiplex PCR, the TCRdb table keeps only in-frame clones and is missing some. This table has fewer than 150,000 clones, roughly 84% appearing once. Specimen: peripheral blood, collected on day 0 of AZD1222 vaccination. The TCR sequence derives from an adult in good health. The chain links TRBV23-1 to TRBJ2-4; a possible D gene is TRBD1 (6 bases). TRBV23-1 is recorded as an ORF, its role being uncertain. The DNA for the CDR3 is TGCGCCAGCAGTCAATCCCACAGGGAAAATGCCAAAAACATTCAGTACTTC. Translation: CASSQSHRENAKNIQYF.